The 30 T cell receptor beta chains in this list originate from one sample, sequenced in a study of CD49a tissue-resident CD8 T cells in human skin. Repertoires were generated with immunoSEQ multiplex PCR, while TCRdb's copy carries only in-frame clones and drops some. The table includes some 1,100 clones, 65% to 75% detected once. Sequenced sample: CD103- CD8+ T cells sorted from skin dermis. All receptors come from a human donor in good health. The donor label of this sample is uncertain.

V gene TRBV27 combines with J gene TRBJ2-1; D is unclear. The germline gives CDR1 MNHEY, CDR2 SMNVEV (reference sequence). The CDR3 covers 15 residues. Trimming shortened V by 2 bases and J by 0 bases, and 8 bases separated the two germline ends. The CDR3 DNA is TGTGCCAGCAGTTTACGGCGGTTCTCCTACAATGAGCAGTTCTTC. It yields the protein CASSLRRFSYNEQFF.

The V call is TRBV6-1, the J call TRBJ2-7; 9 bases fit TRBD1. Looked up from germline, CDR1 is MNHNS and CDR2 is SASEGT. J lost 4 bases, V lost 8 bases, and 3 bases had no gene match. The CDR3 sequence is 12 residues long. The DNA for the CDR3 is TGTGCCAGCGGGACAGGGCTTTACGAGCAGTACTTC. It codes for CASGTGLYEQYF.

The rearrangement links TRBV6-5 to TRBJ2-1; 7 nucleotides match TRBD2. The CDR3 contains 14 residues. V gave up 4 bases and J gave up 5 bases; unmatched junction bases: 5. CDR1 is MNHEY and CDR2 is SVGAGI in the germline V gene. DNA for the CDR3: TGTGCCAGCAGTTTATGGCTAGCGGACAATGAGCAGTTCTTC. Amino acid sequence: CASSLWLADNEQFF.

The chain links TRBV13 to TRBJ2-3, with TRBD2 identical over 13 bases. The CDR3 consists of 17 residues. V lost 5 bases and J lost 3; bases outside the gene matches: 8. From germline, CDR1 is PRHDT and CDR2 FYEKMQ (reference sequence). The CDR3 DNA sequence: TGTGCCAGCAGCAAACTAGCGGGAGGGCCAGGTACAGATACGCAGTATTTT. This codes for CASSKLAGGPGTDTQYF.

This clone was detected a few times. The genes are TRBV5-4 and TRBJ2-2, with 7 positions matching TRBD2. This CDR3 is 16 amino acids long. Germline V lookup: CDR1 SGHNT, CDR2 YYREEE (reference sequence). Trimming took 4 bases from V and 4 from J; bases not matched to a gene: 10. The CDR3 nucleotides read TGTGCCAGCAGCCAGGCCTGGGACTATTCCACCGGGGAGCTGTTTTTT. It codes for CASSQAWDYSTGELFF. Full variable domain (remainder filled in from reference TRBV5-4 and TRBJ2-2): ETGVTQSPTHLIKTRGQQVTLRCSSQSGHNTVSWYQQALGQGPQFIFQYYREEENGRGNFPPRFSGLQFPNYSSELNVNALELDDSALYLCASSQAWDYSTGELFFGEGSRLTVL.

The chain is built from TRBV5-1 and TRBJ2-7, with a tentative D call TRBD2 (6 bases). V gave up 4 bases and J gave up 3 bases, with 20 bases separating them. This CDR3 is built from 16 residues. Germline V gene sequence: CDR1 SGHRS, CDR2 YFSETQ. The CDR3 reads CASSVTRGTRSYEQYF. DNA of the CDR3: TGCGCCAGCAGCGTGACTCGCGGGACCCGCAGCTACGAGCAGTACTTC.

The chain is built from TRBV5-1 and TRBJ2-7, with no clear D. Germline loops: CDR1 SGHRS, CDR2 YFSETQ. Between the trimmed V and J ends, which lost 0 bases and 3 bases, there was a span of 7 bases. There are 13 residues in the CDR3. The CDR3: CASSLAYGYEQYF. The CDR3 DNA is TGCGCCAGCAGCTTGGCCTACGGCTACGAGCAGTACTTC.

This chain connects TRBV5-6 to TRBJ2-2; D not resolved. V lost 4 bases and J lost 4, with 5 bases in between. This CDR3 contains 12 residues. The germline CDR1 and CDR2 sequences are SGHDT and YYEEEE. The CDR3 nucleotides are TGTGCCAGCAGCCTATCCACCGGGGAGCTGTTTTTT. This encodes CASSLSTGELFF.

The chain links TRBV28 to TRBJ2-7; possibly TRBD2 for D (5 bases). V was clipped by 5 bases and J by 0 bases, with 14 bases between them. The CDR3 extends over 15 amino acids. Per the germline V gene, CDR1 is MDHEN and CDR2 is SYDVKM. In DNA form, the CDR3 reads TGTGCCAGCAGTCCCATCTCGGGGAGCTCCTACGAGCAGTACTTC. Translating gives CASSPISGSSYEQYF.

This clone has just a few counts. V gene TRBV5-6 combines with J gene TRBJ2-7, with 7 positions matching TRBD2. Trimming removed 0 bases from V and 6 bases from J; junction bases left unmatched: 12. CDR1 and CDR2 (germline): SGHDT, YYEEEE. This CDR3 region has 16 residues. The CDR3 nucleotides are TGTGCCAGCAGCTTGGCCAAAGGGCGGGAGTTTGGCGAGCAGTACTTC. It specifies CASSLAKGREFGEQYF.

In this sample, this clone turned up a few times. The chain uses TRBV27 and TRBJ2-5, with D possibly TRBD1 on 6 matching bases. The V and J ends lost 5 bases and 3 bases respectively, with 13 bases between them. The CDR3 contains 14 residues. Germline lookup yields CDR1 MNHEY and CDR2 SMNVEV (reference sequence). CDR3 coding DNA: TGTGCCAGCAGTACCCGCCCAGGGGAAGAGACCCAGTACTTC. This translates into CASSTRPGEETQYF.

The V gene is TRBV4-1, the J gene TRBJ2-7, with TRBD2 matching 7 bases. This CDR3 comprises 18 residues. Unmatched junction bases numbered 17, after V lost 1 base and J lost 5 bases. CDR1 and CDR2 (germline): MGHRA, YSYEKL. The CDR3 region is CASSQVGSGWGGIHEQYF. The CDR3 DNA follows: TGCGCCAGCAGCCAAGTAGGGAGCGGGTGGGGGGGGATCCACGAGCAGTACTTC.

This clone was counted only a few times. The rearrangement links TRBV5-1 to TRBJ2-1; 11 nucleotides line up with TRBD2. Per the germline V gene, CDR1 is SGHRS and CDR2 is YFSETQ. V lost 3 bases to trimming and J lost 7 bases; unmatched junction nucleotides: 21. The CDR3 spans 20 residues. The CDR3 sequence: CASSSSPGTVTSGVWNEQFF. CDR3 nucleotides: TGCGCCAGCAGCTCGTCCCCCGGGACGGTGACTAGCGGGGTCTGGAATGAGCAGTTCTTC.

This clone was observed a few times. The chain couples TRBV19 to TRBJ2-7; TRBD2 is a possible D gene (6 bases). V lost 3 bases and J lost 1, with 7 bases in between. Germline assignment: CDR1 LNHDA and CDR2 SQIVND (reference sequence). The CDR3 loop spans 13 amino acids. The CDR3 loop reads CASSIGGSYEQYF. The CDR3 region has the DNA TGTGCCAGTAGTATCGGAGGGTCCTACGAGCAGTACTTC.

The rearrangement uses TRBV7-9 and TRBJ1-1, with D maybe TRBD1 (5 bases). The CDR3 is 16 amino acids. Germline V lookup: CDR1 SEHNR, CDR2 FQNEAQ (reference sequence). V was pared by 6 bases and J by 3 bases, with 20 bases between. The CDR3 loop is CASSHGGVRADTEAFF. The CDR3 nucleotides are TGTGCCAGCAGTCACGGGGGAGTGCGGGCGGACACTGAAGCTTTCTTT.

The CDR3 DNA reads as TGCGCCAGCAGTTCGACAACCTACGAGCAGTACTTC. It is translated as CASSSTTYEQYF. This sequence joins TRBV10-2 and TRBJ2-7; D not resolved. In germline, CDR1 is WSHSY, CDR2 SAAADI. V was clipped by 5 bases and J by 2 bases, with 7 bases between them. The CDR3 loop spans 12 amino acids.

The chain combines TRBV6-1 with TRBJ2-7; 10 bases align to TRBD2. The junction had 0 bases not matched to a gene; V was cut back by 1 base and J by 0 bases. The germline gives CDR1 MNHNS, CDR2 SASEGT. The CDR3 sequence is 15 residues long. This CDR3 reads CASSEGTSGSYEQYF. The CDR3 nucleotides are TGTGCCAGCAGTGAAGGGACTAGCGGCTCCTACGAGCAGTACTTC.

This clone has more than one count but fewer than ten. The rearrangement uses TRBV4-1 and TRBJ2-7; 11 positions agree with TRBD2. The germline V gene encodes CDR1 MGHRA and CDR2 YSYEKL. This CDR3 contains 15 residues. V was pared by 6 bases and J by 5 bases, with 9 bases of the junction left unmatched. CDR3 region: CASSHSGRDGHEQYF. In DNA, the CDR3 is TGCGCCAGCAGTCATAGCGGGAGGGACGGGCACGAGCAGTACTTC.

V and J are TRBV19 and TRBJ2-2; TRBD1 aligns across 9 bases. Germline lookup yields CDR1 LNHDA and CDR2 SQIVND (reference sequence). CDR3 length: 15 amino acids. V lost 6 bases, J lost 7 bases, and 9 bases stayed unmatched. The DNA for the CDR3 is TGTGCCAGTAGCGGAGACAGGGGGATAGTCGGGGAGCTGTTTTTT. It translates to CASSGDRGIVGELFF.

This clone turned up a few times. The chain recombines TRBV6-1 with TRBJ1-2, with D hard to call. The CDR3 runs 14 residues. The V end was cut by 3 bases, the J end by 7 bases, with 15 bases between. Per germline, CDR1 MNHNS and CDR2 SASEGT. Here the CDR3 reads CASSDDAGIGGYTF. In nucleotides, the CDR3 is TGTGCCAGCAGTGATGATGCAGGAATCGGTGGCTACACCTTC.

This chain links TRBV7-9 with TRBJ1-3; no firm D call. Deletions cut 1 base from V and 0 bases from J, with 10 bases between. This CDR3 region has 16 residues. Germline V gives CDR1 SEHNR, CDR2 FQNEAQ (reference sequence). The CDR3, as DNA: TGTGCCAGCAGCTTAGGGGCGGGCCACTCTGGAAACACCATATATTTT. This translates into CASSLGAGHSGNTIYF.

The genes are TRBV7-2 and TRBJ2-2; 7 bases align to TRBD2. Germline CDR1 and CDR2: SGHTA and FQGNSA. The CDR3 loop spans 16 amino acids. Trimming cost V 5 bases and J 4 bases; bases outside gene matches: 10. In nucleotides, the CDR3 is TGTGCCAGCAGCCAGGCCTGGGACTATTCCACCGGGGAGCTGTTTTTT. Translating it yields CASSQAWDYSTGELFF.

The genes are TRBV29-1 and TRBJ1-1; D not certain. Germline V gene lookup returns CDR1 SQVTM and CDR2 ANQGSEA. The CDR3 totals 14 residues. V dropped 7 bases and J dropped 8 bases, with 23 bases sitting between them. The DNA of the CDR3 is TGCAGCGGTCGTAGGTCCAGGCGATCTTTAGAAGCTTTCTTT. Translated: CSGRRSRRSLEAFF.

The genes are TRBV7-6 and TRBJ2-7, with 8 bases fitting TRBD2. Germline V gene lookup returns CDR1 SGHVS and CDR2 FNYEAQ. The junction had 13 bases not matched to a gene; V was cut back by 4 bases and J by 2 bases. The CDR3 spans 17 residues. This chain's CDR3 is CASSSNLLAGCTYEQYF. Here the CDR3 DNA reads TGTGCCAGCAGCTCGAATCTCCTAGCGGGCTGTACCTACGAGCAGTACTTC.

By share of the sample, this clone is large (0.1 to 1%). V gene TRBV7-9 combines with J gene TRBJ2-7; the match to TRBD1 covers 7 bases. Germline V gene data show CDR1 as SEHNR and CDR2 as FQNEAQ (reference sequence). CDR3 length: 14 amino acids. With V trimmed by 8 bases and J by 4 bases, 11 bases remained unmatched. CDR3 protein: CASGTTGRLYEQYF. The CDR3 DNA sequence: TGTGCCAGCGGGACGACAGGGCGATTATACGAGCAGTACTTC.

The genes are TRBV4-1 and TRBJ1-1; 8 positions match TRBD1. Germline lookup yields CDR1 MGHRA and CDR2 YSYEKL. This CDR3 comprises 13 residues. V gave up 8 bases and J gave up 2 bases; unmatched junction bases: 4. The CDR3 loop is CASGGQGNTEAFF. Here the CDR3 DNA reads TGCGCCAGCGGCGGACAGGGAAACACTGAAGCTTTCTTT.

V and J are TRBV27 and TRBJ2-1; 7 bases agree with TRBD2. Trimming took 8 bases from V and 1 from J; bases not matched to a gene: 5. Germline V gene sequence: CDR1 MNHEY, CDR2 SMNVEV (reference sequence). There are 14 residues in the CDR3. This chain's CDR3 is CASGKAGSYNEQFF. The CDR3 DNA sequence: TGTGCCAGCGGCAAAGCGGGATCCTACAATGAGCAGTTCTTC.

The chain carries TRBV5-1 and TRBJ2-1, with 9 bases lining up with TRBD2. The CDR3 consists of 18 residues. Per the germline V gene, CDR1 is SGHRS and CDR2 is YFSETQ. Trimming cost V 2 bases and J 4 bases; bases outside gene matches: 13. The CDR3 DNA sequence: TGCGCCAGCAGCTTTTACATTAGCGGGAGATACCTTTACAATGAGCAGTTCTTC. It translates to CASSFYISGRYLYNEQFF.

This rearrangement joins TRBV9 to TRBJ2-4; D is possibly TRBD2 (6 bases). This CDR3 spans 16 amino acids. Trimming stripped 0 bases from V and 3 bases from J, with 13 bases between. Looked up from germline, CDR1 is SGDLS and CDR2 is YYNGEE. CDR3 DNA sequence: TGTGCCAGCAGCGTAGGAGGAGGGGCTAGCAAAAACATTCAGTACTTC. Amino acids: CASSVGGGASKNIQYF.

In its sample, this clone was seen a few times. The chain has TRBV7-9 and TRBJ2-2, with 7 bases aligning to TRBD2. Germline V lookup: CDR1 SEHNR, CDR2 FQNEAQ (reference sequence). The CDR3 has 16 residues. J lost 4 bases, V lost 5 bases, and 10 bases had no gene match. CDR3 protein: CASSQAWDYSTGELFF. The DNA for the CDR3 is TGTGCCAGCAGCCAGGCCTGGGACTATTCCACCGGGGAGCTGTTTTTT.